The source of this T cell receptor (beta chain) is a study of T cell repertoires and HLA-DP antigens. Study-wide context: Sorted CD137+CD4+ samples averaged around 230 ng DNA; pre-culture CD4+ samples, around 1,200 ng. Broader study findings: Against both alloantigens, CD137+ clonality was similar, around 0.41. Total CD4+ responders were stimulated by HeLa antigen-presenting cells.

Repertoires were generated with immunoSEQ multiplex PCR, while TCRdb's copy carries only in-frame clones and drops some. The table lists approximately 86,000 clones, approximately 86% of them singletons. Comment on this clone: Its antigen is currently unknown.

V lost 6 bases to trimming and J lost 1 base, with 15 bases between them. Germline V gene lookup returns CDR1 MNHEY and CDR2 SVGAGI. The CDR3 extends over 15 amino acids. This chain joins TRBV6-5 and TRBJ1-2; D remains unclear. Sequenced input: CD4+ T cells from PBMCs. This sequence was found in a man over 45 in good health and CMV-seronegative. CDR3 sequence reads: CASRGSGSINYGYTF. Written as DNA, the CDR3 is TGTGCCAGCAGGGGCTCGGGGTCGATTAACTATGGCTACACCTTC.